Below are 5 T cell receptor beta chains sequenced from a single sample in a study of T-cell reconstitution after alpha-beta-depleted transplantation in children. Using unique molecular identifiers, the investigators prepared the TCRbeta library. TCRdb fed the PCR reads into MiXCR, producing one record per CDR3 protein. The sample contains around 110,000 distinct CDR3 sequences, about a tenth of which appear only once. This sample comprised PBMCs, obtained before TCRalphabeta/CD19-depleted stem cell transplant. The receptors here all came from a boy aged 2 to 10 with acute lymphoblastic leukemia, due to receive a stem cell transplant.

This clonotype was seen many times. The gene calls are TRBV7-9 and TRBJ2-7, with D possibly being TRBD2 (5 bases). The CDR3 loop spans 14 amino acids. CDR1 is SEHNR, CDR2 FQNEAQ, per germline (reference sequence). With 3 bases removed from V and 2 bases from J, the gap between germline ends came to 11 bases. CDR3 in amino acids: CASSFDPGTYEQYF. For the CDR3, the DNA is TGTGCCAGCAGCTTTGATCCGGGGACCTACGAGCAGTACTTC. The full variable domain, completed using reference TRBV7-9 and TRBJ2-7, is DTGVSQNPRHKITKRGQNVTFRCDPISEHNRLYWYRQTLGQGPEFLTYFQNEAQLEKSRLLSDRFSAERPKGSFSTLEIQRTEQGDSAMYLCASSFDPGTYEQYFGPGTRLTVT.

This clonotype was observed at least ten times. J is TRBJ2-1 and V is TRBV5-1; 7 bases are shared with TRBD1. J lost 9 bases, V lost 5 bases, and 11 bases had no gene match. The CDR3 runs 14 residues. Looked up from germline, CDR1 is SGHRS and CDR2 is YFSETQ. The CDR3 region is CASRPDRVQGEQFF. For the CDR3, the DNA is TGCGCCAGCAGGCCCGACAGGGTACAGGGTGAGCAGTTCTTC.

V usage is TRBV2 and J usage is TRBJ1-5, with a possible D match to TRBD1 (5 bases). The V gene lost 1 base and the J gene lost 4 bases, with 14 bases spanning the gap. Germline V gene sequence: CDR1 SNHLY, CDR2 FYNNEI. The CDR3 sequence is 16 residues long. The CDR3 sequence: CASSEEAGIRNQPQHF. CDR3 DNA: TGTGCCAGCAGTGAAGAGGCAGGGATTCGGAATCAGCCCCAGCATTTT.

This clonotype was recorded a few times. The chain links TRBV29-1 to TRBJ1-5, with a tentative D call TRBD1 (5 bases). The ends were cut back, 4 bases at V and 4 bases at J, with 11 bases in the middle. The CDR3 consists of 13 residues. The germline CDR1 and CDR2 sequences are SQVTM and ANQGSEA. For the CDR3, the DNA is TGCAGCGTTGCCGGGACCGAAAATCAGCCCCAGCATTTT. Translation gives CSVAGTENQPQHF.

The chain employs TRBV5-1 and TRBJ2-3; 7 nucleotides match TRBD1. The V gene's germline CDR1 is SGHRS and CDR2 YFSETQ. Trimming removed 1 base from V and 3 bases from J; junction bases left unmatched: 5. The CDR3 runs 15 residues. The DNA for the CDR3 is TGCGCCAGCAGCTTGCAGGGACAGCCAACAGATACGCAGTATTTT. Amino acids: CASSLQGQPTDTQYF.